The 7 T cell receptor beta chains presented below share a single source sample, sequenced in a study of blood T cell repertoires in COVID-19. Profiling relied on immunoSEQ multiplex PCR, and the TCRdb table lists in-frame clones only, not all of them. The table records about 210,000 clones, 85% of them present only once. Sequenced sample: peripheral blood. The source is a woman in her 70s with COVID-19, enrolled during active disease.

The genes are TRBV25-1 and TRBJ2-3; a weak D match, TRBD2 (6 bases). The CDR3 sequence is 14 residues long. Trimming cost V 8 bases and J 4 bases, with 16 bases left between them. The germline gives CDR1 MGHDK, CDR2 SYGVNS. This CDR3 reads CASSPWGGADTQYF. DNA for the CDR3: TGTGCCAGCTCCCCTTGGGGAGGTGCAGATACGCAGTATTTT.

This chain links TRBV6-5 with TRBJ2-2; 7 positions agree with TRBD2. V lost 5 bases and J lost 3; bases outside the gene matches: 6. CDR1 and CDR2 from the germline V gene are MNHEY and SVGAGI. The length of the CDR3 is 15 residues. CDR3 nucleotide sequence: TGTGCCAGCAGTCTCCGACTAGCAGACACCGGGGAGCTGTTTTTT. Translated, it gives CASSLRLADTGELFF.

This clone was detected only once. The chain has TRBV25-1 and TRBJ2-7, with D perhaps matching TRBD1 (5 bases). CDR1 and CDR2 from the germline V gene are MGHDK and SYGVNS. The V end was cut by 3 bases, the J end by 3 bases, with 6 bases between. The CDR3 consists of 12 residues. CDR3 DNA sequence: TGTGCCAGCAGTGACAGGGTCTACGAGCAGTACTTC. Its translation is CASSDRVYEQYF.

V usage is TRBV29-1 and J usage is TRBJ1-1, with unresolved D. The CDR3 spans 12 residues. Germline assignment: CDR1 SQVTM and CDR2 ANQGSEA. V lost 3 bases and J 10 bases, leaving 15 bases between the germline ends. This CDR3 is CSVEKQTRGAFF. CDR3 DNA sequence: TGCAGCGTTGAGAAGCAGACTCGGGGAGCTTTCTTT.

The chain has TRBV3-1 (or the pseudogene TRBV3-2) and TRBJ1-1; D not certain. V lost 4 bases, J lost 3 bases, and 9 bases lay in between. CDR1 and CDR2 (germline): LGHDT, YNNKEL (reference sequence). The CDR3 is 13 residues long. The CDR3 nucleotides read TGTGCCAGCAGCCGCGGGATTTACACTGAAGCTTTCTTT. Translated: CASSRGIYTEAFF.

Here the CDR3 reads CASSFMNTEAFF. The CDR3 DNA reads as TGTGCCAGCAGCTTTATGAACACTGAAGCTTTCTTT. The V gene is TRBV7-9, the J gene TRBJ1-1; D unclear. CDR3 length: 12 residues. Trimming removed 3 bases at V and 0 bases at J, with 2 bases between. From germline, CDR1 is SEHNR and CDR2 FQNEAQ (reference sequence).

This chain uses TRBV6-1 with TRBJ2-3; 13 nucleotides line up with TRBD2. V shed 3 bases and J 8 bases; nucleotides not matched to a gene: 5. The CDR3 covers 15 residues. Germline V lookup: CDR1 MNHNS, CDR2 SASEGT. The CDR3 region is CASSDRTSGGATQYF. DNA of the CDR3: TGTGCCAGCAGTGATAGGACTAGCGGGGGTGCTACGCAGTATTTT.